This is a list of T cell receptor beta chains from one sample in a study of CD8 T cells in Susac syndrome. TCRdb fed the immunoSEQ multiplex PCR reads into MiXCR, producing one record per CDR3 protein. This sample has about 70,000 distinct CDR3 sequences; 95% occur once, and the top ten carry 0.2% to 0.25%. The specimen was CD8+ T cells from PBMCs. These receptors were collected from a human donor in good health. The CDR3 runs from the conserved cysteine through the conserved F or W. A D gene is named only where the DNA matches it firmly. The size of a clone is reported for some rows only, either as once, few or many, or as a class for expanded clones.

clone_size j_call v_call d_call cdr3_nt cdr3_aa
. TRBJ2-2 TRBV29-1 TRBD2 TGCAGCGTTGAGTCTAGCGGGGGGTACACCGGGGAGCTGTTTTTT CSVESSGGYTGELFF
. TRBJ2-5 TRBV7-9 . TGTGCCAGTAGAGGACGGACTGGAGAGACCCAGTACTTC CASRGRTGETQYF
. TRBJ2-5 TRBV9 . TGTGCCAGCAGCCCCGCAACAACCCAAGAGACCCAGTACTTC CASSPATTQETQYF
. TRBJ1-1 TRBV28 TRBD1 TGTGCCAGCAAAATTACAGGGGGCATATTTGCTGAAGCTTTCTTT CASKITGGIFAEAFF
once TRBJ1-5 TRBV4-3 . TGCGCCAGCAGCCAAGACGTGGGGCAGCCCCAGCATTTT CASSQDVGQPQHF
. TRBJ2-3 TRBV9 TRBD2 TGTGCCAGCAGCAAAACAGCGGGGATCACAGATACGCAGTATTTT CASSKTAGITDTQYF
. TRBJ2-6 TRBV20-1 . TGCAGTGCTAGAGGGTTCGGGGCCAACGTCCTGACTTTC CSARGFGANVLTF
. TRBJ1-5 TRBV6-1 TRBD1 TGTGCCACCCACAGGGGAAGCAATCAGCCCCAGCATTTT CATHRGSNQPQHF
. TRBJ2-1 TRBV27 . TGTGCCAGCGGAATCAATGAGCAGTTCTTC CASGINEQFF
. TRBJ2-1 TRBV7-6 TRBD1 TGTGCCAGCAGCTTAGAAACCGACAGGGGGCGGTGGGATGAGCAGTTCTTC CASSLETDRGRWDEQFF
. TRBJ1-2 TRBV6-5 . TGTGCCAGCAGTGCGGGCTATGGCTACACCTTC CASSAGYGYTF
. TRBJ2-3 TRBV24-1 TRBD2 TGTGCCACCAGTGACCCCGGTGGACTAGCGGGGACAGATACGCAGTATTTT CATSDPGGLAGTDTQYF
. TRBJ1-1 TRBV5-1 TRBD1 TGCGCCAGCAGCTTAGACAGGGGGCTGAAGAGAGAAGCTTTCTTT CASSLDRGLKREAFF
. TRBJ1-5 TRBV6-2/TRBV6-3 . TGTGCCAGCAGATCCCGAGGCAATCAGCCCCAGCATTTT CASRSRGNQPQHF
. TRBJ2-2 TRBV5-1 . TGCGCCAGCAGCTCTTTTACCGGGGAGCTGTTTTTT CASSSFTGELFF
. TRBJ1-2 TRBV7-9 . TGTGCCAGCAGCTTCGCAAGGGGAGATGGCTACACCTTC CASSFARGDGYTF
. TRBJ1-1 TRBV5-1 . TGCGCCAGCATAGGGGGAACTGAAGCTTTCTTT CASIGGTEAFF
. TRBJ1-1 TRBV30 . TGTGCCTGGAGGTCCCTGGTGAACACTGAAGCTTTCTTT CAWRSLVNTEAFF
. TRBJ2-7 TRBV4-1 TRBD2 TGCGCCAGCAGCCACGGACTAGCTGAGCAGTACTTC CASSHGLAEQYF
. TRBJ2-2 TRBV6-2/TRBV6-3 . TGTGCCAGCAGTTACTCGGGTCCGGGCGGGGAGCTGTTTTTT CASSYSGPGGELFF
once TRBJ2-2 TRBV29-1 TRBD1 TGCAGCGTGCAACAGGGGTCGGCCGGGGAGCTGTTTTTT CSVQQGSAGELFF
once TRBJ1-1 TRBV13 . TGTGCCAGCAGCGGGTCGTGGGACTTGAACACTGAAGCTTTCTTT CASSGSWDLNTEAFF
. TRBJ2-5 TRBV7-9 . TGTGCCAGCAGCTTACCCAGCGCCTTAGAGACCCAGTACTTC CASSLPSALETQYF
. TRBJ2-1 TRBV6-2/TRBV6-3 TRBD1 TGTGCCAGCAGTTCCCGGGACAGGGGGTTTAGCTCCTACAATGAGCAGTTCTTC CASSSRDRGFSSYNEQFF
. TRBJ2-1 TRBV14 TRBD2 TGTGCCAGCAGCCATATACCGGGACTAGCGGGGGAGGATGAGCAGTTCTTC CASSHIPGLAGEDEQFF
. TRBJ2-7 TRBV7-9 . TGTGCCAGCAGCCCCGGGGCGGGGGCTCAGCAGTACTTC CASSPGAGAQQYF
once TRBJ2-2 TRBV5-6 . TGTGCCAGCAGCTTGGGGGCAGGGAACACCGGGGAGCTGTTTTTT CASSLGAGNTGELFF
once TRBJ2-1 TRBV29-1 . TGCAGCGTTGCGCGGGTGCTCTACAATGAGCAGTTCTTC CSVARVLYNEQFF
. TRBJ1-1 TRBV5-1 . TGCGCCAGCAGCCTAATCCGGGACACCATGAACACTGAAGTTTTCTTT CASSLIRDTMNTEVFF
. TRBJ1-1 TRBV7-9 TRBD1 TGTGCCAGCAGCTACGAACAGGGGGCCAGTGAAGCTTTCTTT CASSYEQGASEAFF
. TRBJ2-5 TRBV12-3/TRBV12-4 TRBD1 TGTGCCAGCAGTCCCTTGTACAGGGGTGGGGAGACCCAGTACTTC CASSPLYRGGETQYF
. TRBJ2-1 TRBV19 TRBD2 TGTGCCAGTAGTATAGGAGGGACTAGCGGCTACAATGAGCAGTTCTTC CASSIGGTSGYNEQFF
. TRBJ2-1 TRBV5-8 TRBD2 TGTGCCAGCAGATCTAGCGGGGGGCCTTACAATGAGCAGTTCTTC CASRSSGGPYNEQFF
. TRBJ1-6 TRBV3-1 . TGTGCCAGCAGCCAAGGGACAGATCATAATTCACCCCTCCACTTT CASSQGTDHNSPLHF
. TRBJ1-1 TRBV6-1 . TGTGCCAGCAGTGAAAATAGGGGGTTTAACACTGAAGCTTTCTTT CASSENRGFNTEAFF
once TRBJ2-1 TRBV6-5 . TGTGCCAGCAGTTACTCACCAGAACTCCCCTACAATGAGCAGTTCTTC CASSYSPELPYNEQFF
. TRBJ2-6 TRBV18 . TGTGCCAGCTCACACCCCAGGGTCTCTGGGGCCAACGTCCTGACTTTC CASSHPRVSGANVLTF
. TRBJ2-2 TRBV29-1 TRBD1 TGCAGCGTTGAGGGGGGGACAGGGGGCGCCTCCGGGGAGCTGTTTTTT CSVEGGTGGASGELFF